The 29 T cell receptor beta chains in this list originate from one sample, sequenced in a study of T cells after yellow fever vaccination. In TCRdb, the 5' RACE reads were re-called with MiXCR into one record per CDR3 protein. The sample yields fewer than 450,000 distinct CDR3 sequences, roughly 10% seen once. This specimen was PBMCs, taken on the day of the first yellow fever vaccination. Source of these receptors: a man younger than 35 who received the YFV17D yellow fever vaccine.

In this sample, this clonotype turned up a few times. J is TRBJ1-1 and V is TRBV23-1; TRBD1 agrees at 10 bases. TRBV23-1 is annotated as an ORF whose role is uncertain. Losses at the gene ends were 4 bases for V and 3 bases for J; bases not matched to a gene: 2. There are 14 residues in the CDR3. The CDR3 region is CASSRQGAYTEAFF. The CDR3 nucleotides read TGCGCCAGCAGTCGACAGGGGGCTTACACTGAAGCTTTCTTT.

The rearrangement joins TRBV4-3 to TRBJ1-3; no reliable D call. The CDR3 is 16 amino acids. V was cut by 2 bases and J by 0 bases, with 11 bases left in between. CDR1 is LGHNA and CDR2 is YSLEER in the germline V gene. CDR3 amino acids: CASSQTASSSGNTIYF. The CDR3 DNA reads as TGCGCCAGCAGCCAAACGGCCTCATCCTCTGGAAACACCATATATTTT.

This clonotype was seen only a few times. The J gene is TRBJ2-3, the V gene TRBV9; TRBD2 aligns across 9 bases. The germline gives CDR1 SGDLS, CDR2 YYNGEE. V lost 0 bases and J lost 2; bases outside the gene matches: 4. This CDR3 contains 16 residues. Here the CDR3 DNA reads TGTGCCAGCAGCGTAGAGCCTAGCGGGGCCACAGATACGCAGTATTTT. Translating it yields CASSVEPSGATDTQYF.

This clonotype was recorded many times. The V call is TRBV7-9, the J call TRBJ1-5, with D unclear. CDR1 and CDR2 from the germline V gene are SEHNR and FQNEAQ (reference sequence). Trimming removed 2 bases from V and 9 bases from J, with 5 bases in between. The CDR3 has 11 residues. Written as DNA, the CDR3 is TGTGCCAGCAGCTTAAATGGGCCCCAGCATTTT. Translating gives CASSLNGPQHF.

The CDR3 region is CASSPRGPNWETQYF. In nucleotides, the CDR3 is TGTGCCAGCTCACCACGCGGCCCCAATTGGGAGACCCAGTACTTC. V usage is TRBV18 and J usage is TRBJ2-5; D is unclear. V shed 1 base and J shed 5 bases, with 14 bases lying between them. This CDR3 spans 15 amino acids. Germline values: CDR1 KGHSH, CDR2 LQKENI.

V usage is TRBV4-1 and J usage is TRBJ1-5; D uncertain. The CDR3 sequence is 16 residues long. With 0 bases removed from V and 0 bases from J, the gap between germline ends came to 9 bases. Looked up from germline, CDR1 is MGHRA and CDR2 is YSYEKL. The CDR3 loop reads CASSQEEYTSNQPQHF. The CDR3 bases are TGCGCCAGCAGCCAAGAGGAGTATACTAGCAATCAGCCCCAGCATTTT.

This clonotype appeared a few times. The J gene is TRBJ2-3, the V gene TRBV6-5; no clear D. Germline V gives CDR1 MNHEY, CDR2 SVGAGI. The CDR3 is made up of 15 amino acids. The V gene lost 0 bases and the J gene lost 2 bases, with 9 bases spanning the gap. The CDR3 bases are TGTGCCAGCAGTTACTCGATGCGTTTCACAGATACGCAGTATTTT. Amino acids: CASSYSMRFTDTQYF.

This clonotype was recorded at least ten times. V gene TRBV6-5 combines with J gene TRBJ2-3; D unresolved. Deletions cut 5 bases from V and 4 bases from J, with 16 bases between. There are 15 residues in the CDR3. The germline gives CDR1 MNHEY, CDR2 SVGAGI. The CDR3 reads CASSPWTAVADTQYF. The CDR3 region has the DNA TGTGCCAGCAGTCCATGGACCGCAGTAGCAGATACGCAGTATTTT.

The rearrangement links TRBV21-1 to TRBJ1-2; TRBD1, the table's D call, was not compared with the DNA. TRBV21-1 is a known pseudogene. The CDR3 spans 14 residues. This chain's CDR3 is CASTPRGAYYGYTF. Here the CDR3 DNA reads TGTGCCAGCACACCAAGGGGGGCTTACTATGGCTACACCTTC.

This clonotype was picked up a small number of times. The chain uses TRBV28 and TRBJ1-4; the D is unclear. CDR1 MDHEN and CDR2 SYDVKM come from the germline V gene. V was cut by 8 bases and J by 5 bases, with 9 bases left in between. CDR3 size: 12 residues. Here the CDR3 DNA reads TGTGCCAGCCACTCGTCGAATGAAAAACTGTTTTTT. Amino acids: CASHSSNEKLFF. The variable domain in full, completed from reference TRBV28 and TRBJ1-4, reads DVKVTQSSRYLVKRTGEKVFLECVQDMDHENMFWYRQDPGLGLRLIYFSYDVKMKEKGDIPEGYSVSREKKERFSLILESASTNQTSMYLCASHSSNEKLFFGSGTQLSVL.

The table lists this clonotype with a few counts. V and J are TRBV7-9 and TRBJ2-7; D possibly corresponds to TRBD2 (6 bases). V lost 1 base to trimming and J lost 7 bases, with 11 bases between them. Germline loops: CDR1 SEHNR, CDR2 FQNEAQ (reference sequence). The CDR3 has 13 residues. The CDR3 DNA reads as TGTGCCAGCAGCTTAGGGGGCGCGGGGGAGCAGTACGTC. It codes for CASSLGGAGEQYV.

The chain employs TRBV20-1 and TRBJ2-3, with TRBD1 matching 7 bases. J was trimmed by 1 base and V by 5 bases; bases with no gene match: 6. The CDR3 totals 14 residues. The germline V gene encodes CDR1 DFQATT and CDR2 SNEGSKA (reference sequence). CDR3 region: CSAQGEYGTDTQYF. The CDR3 nucleotides read TGCAGTGCTCAGGGGGAGTACGGCACAGATACGCAGTATTTT.

This clonotype was seen at least ten times. The chain combines TRBV5-6 with TRBJ2-7, with 8 bases that match TRBD2. The V gene's germline CDR1 is SGHDT and CDR2 YYEEEE. There are 19 residues in the CDR3. J lost 0 bases, V lost 0 bases, and 14 bases had no gene match. The CDR3 sequence is CASSLASSSGGYSSYEQYV. Here the CDR3 DNA reads TGTGCCAGCAGCTTGGCCAGTTCCAGCGGGGGTTACAGCTCCTACGAGCAGTACGTC.

This clonotype came up a few times. V usage is TRBV5-5 and J usage is TRBJ2-1; 11 bases are a match to TRBD2. Germline CDR1 is SGHKS and CDR2 is YYEKEE (reference sequence). With 3 bases clipped from V and 14 bases from J, the junction kept 7 bases outside the gene matches. CDR3 size: 13 residues. The CDR3 coding sequence is TGTGCCAGCAGCTCGGTTAGCGGGGGGGCGGAGTTCTTC. Amino acid sequence: CASSSVSGGAEFF.

This clonotype was counted only a few times. V and J are TRBV4-2 and TRBJ2-6, with 7 bases that match TRBD2. This CDR3 is built from 18 residues. Germline assignment: CDR1 LGHNA and CDR2 YNFKEQ. With 4 bases clipped from V and 0 bases from J, the junction kept 9 bases outside the gene matches. The CDR3 protein is CASSPLGGVSSGANVLTF. CDR3 DNA: TGTGCCAGCAGCCCCTTGGGAGGGGTCTCCTCTGGGGCCAACGTCCTGACTTTC.

This clonotype was picked up a small number of times. The chain is built from TRBV6-2 or TRBV6-3 and TRBJ1-2, with a possible D match to TRBD1 (6 bases). This CDR3 region has 14 residues. Trimming removed 2 bases from V and 2 bases from J, with 9 bases in between. The V gene's germline CDR1 is MNHEY and CDR2 SVGEGT. The CDR3 region is CASSYGQQNYGYTF. The CDR3 DNA is TGTGCCAGCAGTTACGGACAGCAGAACTATGGCTACACCTTC.

The rearrangement joins TRBV5-1 to TRBJ1-1; no clear D gene. CDR3 size: 13 residues. Looked up from germline, CDR1 is SGHRS and CDR2 is YFSETQ. Trimming removed 1 base from V and 3 bases from J, with 7 bases in between. The CDR3 nucleotides read TGCGCCAGCAGCTTGACGGCGGACACTGAAGCTTTCTTT. Translation gives CASSLTADTEAFF.

The rearrangement uses TRBV6-1 and TRBJ1-4; maybe TRBD1 (5 bases). Germline CDR1 MNHNS, CDR2 SASEGT. This CDR3 comprises 13 residues. Trimming pared 3 bases from V and 3 bases from J, leaving 5 bases between. CDR3 residues: CASSDRANEKLFF. CDR3 DNA: TGTGCCAGCAGTGACAGGGCTAATGAAAAACTGTTTTTT.

This clonotype was observed at least ten times. V usage is TRBV7-2 and J usage is TRBJ2-7; no firm D call. V gave up 0 bases and J gave up 6 bases, with 9 bases separating them. In germline, CDR1 is SGHTA, CDR2 FQGNSA. The CDR3 is made up of 13 amino acids. In nucleotides, the CDR3 is TGTGCCAGCAGCTTAGCGCAAGCCGGCGAGCAGTACTTC. It codes for CASSLAQAGEQYF.

This clonotype showed up just a few times. The V gene is TRBV19, the J gene TRBJ2-2; D ambiguous. CDR1 and CDR2 (germline): LNHDA, SQIVND (reference sequence). The V end lost 3 bases, the J end lost 3 bases, and 8 bases lay between the germline ends. This CDR3 region has 14 residues. Here the CDR3 DNA reads TGTGCCAGTAGTATCGACGGAGACACCGGGGAGCTGTTTTTT. Residues: CASSIDGDTGELFF.

A few counts support this clonotype. The chain links TRBV4-1 to TRBJ2-1, with D perhaps TRBD2 (5 bases). Germline V gene sequence: CDR1 MGHRA, CDR2 YSYEKL. Trimming removed 4 bases from V and 2 bases from J, with 6 bases in between. This CDR3 comprises 13 residues. This CDR3 is CASSPAAYNEQFF. The CDR3 nucleotides read TGCGCCAGCAGCCCAGCGGCCTACAATGAGCAGTTCTTC.

Only a few counts were recorded for this clonotype. This chain uses TRBV7-2 with TRBJ2-7; 8 bases line up with TRBD1. This CDR3 is 15 amino acids long. Germline trimming cut 4 bases from V and 1 base from J; bases unmatched to any gene: 6. Germline V CDR1 and CDR2: SGHTA, FQGNSA. The CDR3 DNA follows: TGTGCCAGCAGCTCTTGGGGACAGGATTCCTACGAGCAGTACTTC. This codes for CASSSWGQDSYEQYF.

DNA of the CDR3: TGTGCCAGCAGCTTGGTCCCGCCCCGTCAAGGCTACACCTTC. This encodes CASSLVPPRQGYTF. The chain employs TRBV5-8 and TRBJ1-2; the D is unclear. CDR1 is SGHTS and CDR2 is YDEGEE in the germline V gene. V lost 0 bases and J lost 8, with 14 bases in between. This CDR3 is 14 amino acids long.

In its sample, this clonotype was seen a few times. CDR3 sequence: CASGGGPTDTQYF. As DNA, the CDR3 is TGCGCCAGCGGCGGGGGGCCTACAGATACGCAGTATTTT. The J gene is TRBJ2-3, the V gene TRBV5-1; 8 bases are shared with TRBD2. V gave up 7 bases and J gave up 3 bases; unmatched junction bases: 4. Germline CDR1 SGHRS, CDR2 YFSETQ. The CDR3 length is 13 residues.

This clonotype showed up many times. V and J are TRBV20-1 and TRBJ1-5, with D tentatively TRBD1 (6 bases). V lost 1 base to trimming and J lost 2 bases, with 12 bases between them. CDR3 size: 15 residues. Looked up from germline, CDR1 is DFQATT and CDR2 is SNEGSKA (reference sequence). The CDR3 DNA sequence: TGCAGTGCTAGAGGAGGGGGAGTCGGCAATCAGCCCCAGCATTTT. Protein product: CSARGGGVGNQPQHF.

The CDR3 loop is CASTVVRLRGGGQPQHF. CDR3 DNA: TGTGCCAGCACAGTCGTTCGATTACGGGGGGGTGGCCAGCCCCAGCATTTT. The chain links TRBV28 to TRBJ1-5; maybe TRBD1 (5 bases). The ends were cut back, 7 bases at V and 7 bases at J, with 26 bases in the middle. Germline CDR1 MDHEN, CDR2 SYDVKM. This CDR3 contains 17 residues.

This clonotype was seen repeatedly, ten times or more. This chain's CDR3 is CASSSREFPDTQYF. CDR3 nucleotide sequence: TGTGCCAGCAGCTCCCGGGAGTTCCCAGATACGCAGTATTTT. The gene calls are TRBV11-2 and TRBJ2-3, with D perhaps TRBD2 (6 bases). The ends were cut back, 4 bases at V and 4 bases at J, with 12 bases in the middle. This CDR3 contains 14 residues. Germline CDR1 reads SGHAT; CDR2 reads FQNNGV.

In this sample, this clonotype turned up a few times. This chain uses TRBV7-9 with TRBJ2-5; D may be TRBD1 (6 bases). Germline V gene sequence: CDR1 SEHNR, CDR2 FQNEAQ (reference sequence). Trimming removed 5 bases at V and 5 bases at J, with 15 bases between. There are 14 residues in the CDR3. The CDR3: CASSRYRVGETQYF. The CDR3 nucleotides read TGTGCCAGCAGCAGGTACAGGGTTGGCGAGACCCAGTACTTC.

The rearrangement links TRBV10-3 to TRBJ2-3; D remains ambiguous. With 2 bases removed from V and 3 bases from J, the gap between germline ends came to 3 bases. CDR1 and CDR2 from the germline V gene are ENHRY and SYGVKD. This CDR3 is built from 12 residues. The CDR3 bases are TGTGCCATCAGTGAGGGGACAGATACGCAGTATTTT. It is translated as CAISEGTDTQYF.